This T cell receptor beta chain comes out of a study of shared clonotypes between healthy human individuals. CD8 cells regarded as naive lacked CD45RO, were positively chosen for CCR7, and omitted terminally differentiated effector memory CD45RA+ cells. Findings of the study overall: Naive subsets usually exceeded memory subsets in estimated richness.

Measured with immunoSEQ multiplex PCR; TCRdb has only the in-frame clones, and not every one. Seen here are about 1,900,000 clones, 85% to 95% observed once, and the top ten hold more than 0.95%. For this clone: The antigen is not known.

The germline gives CDR1 LGHNA, CDR2 YSLEER. Trimming left V 0 bases short and J 4 bases short, with 9 bases between. CDR3 length: 14 amino acids. This chain links TRBV4-3 with TRBJ1-2, with D hard to call. The sequenced sample consisted of naive CD8+ T cells sorted from blood. The TCR comes from a man between 18 and 35 years old in good health. This CDR3 is CASSQDWQAYGYTF. The CDR3 nucleotides read TGCGCCAGCAGCCAAGATTGGCAAGCCTATGGCTACACCTTC.